This T cell receptor (beta chain) is drawn from a study of T cells in Graves' hyperthyroidism and ophthalmopathy (dated by TCRdb to about 2019). A note on the overall study: A discovery cohort of around 98 patients, about 44 with Graves' ophthalmopathy and 57 with stable Graves' hyperthyroidism, was used to find distinguishing TCR V-J signatures. Prospective prediction of ophthalmopathy was tested in an independent validation cohort of fewer than 20 hyperthyroidism patients and 17 patients who later progressed to ophthalmopathy. For training and testing, the roughly 93 patients in the discovery cohort were randomly divided in a 7:3 ratio. Thyroid tissue and blood T-cell repertoires from several Graves' hyperthyroidism patients were also compared in the study. After sampling, hyperthyroidism patients received methimazole starting at 30 mg daily, and ophthalmopathy patients received high-dose intravenous methylprednisolone. The paper reports TCR Vbeta CDR3 sequencing of some 140 peripheral blood samples: approximately 41 ophthalmopathy, approximately 74 hyperthyroidism and 17 progressor patients.

General study outcomes and caveats: Sample size was not statistically predetermined, and investigators were not blinded to group allocation. In validation, the model predicted progression to ophthalmopathy a median of roughly 6.5 months before onset, with over 55% sensitivity and roughly 73% specificity. Most expanded thyroid clonotypes (frequency above 0.001) were also found in blood, which suggests that blood repertoires may mirror thyroid immune responses. A 13 V-J signature model separated ophthalmopathy from stable hyperthyroidism, with around 91% sensitivity and 81.08% specificity in cross-validation and 80%/75% in testing.

The TCR beta CDR3 regions were amplified from RNA transcripts. For the first round of RT-PCR on the TCR CDR3, the HTBI primer set was used together with the Qiagen OneStep RT-PCR kit. A second multiplex PCR round built the libraries, followed by size selection and purification. Libraries were sequenced paired-end with 100 bp reads on an Illumina HiSeq2000. The authors processed their data as follows. SOAPnuke was used to process the raw data, throwing out any read that contained adapters or uncalled bases, had a mean Phred below 15, or lacked an exact constant-primer or identifier match. High-quality paired reads were merged with COPE v1.2.5, and unique nucleotide sequences were defined as clonotypes. Clonotypes were aligned to IMGT TRBV, TRBD and TRBJ reference segments using MiTCR v1.1. Analysis was restricted to V-J combinations with a frequency above 0.0001, which covered approximately 99% of repertoires. The TCS score was defined as the ratio of F50 (clonal expansion) to E x V (chaos), calculated using BLOSUM62-based TCRdist between CDR3 peptides within each V-J. Welch's t-statistics and random forest reduced some 510 V-J features to roughly 13, which were used in a naive Bayes classifier (R e1071). The Morisita-Horn index was used to measure how similar the thyroid and blood repertoires were. TCRdb reanalyzed the raw reads on its own, using fastp at Q25 for trimming and MiXCR for clone calling, and kept in-frame beta chains. Here each entry gathers all rows of one CDR3 protein and keeps the most common genes and DNA. Here the V and J calls rest on TCRdb's processing, not on the authors' analysis. The sample table lists about 700,000 distinct CDR3 sequences, less than 45% of them with a count of one. The ten largest clones take up under 8.5% of the sample.

Patients with uncontrolled infections, other autoimmune diseases, pregnancy or lactation were excluded. Diagnoses relied on clinical symptoms, serum thyroxine and TRAb, thyroid ultrasound and orbital computed tomography. Total RNA was extracted using Trizol reagent, and RNA quality was assessed on an Agilent 2100 Bioanalyzer. For CDR1 and CDR2, the germline V gene (reference sequence) lists DFQATT and SNEGSKA. V gives up 0 bases and J gives up 2 bases, and the segment between their germline ends measures 8 bases. Including the terminal cysteine and phenylalanine, the CDR3 comprises 13 residues. CDR3 DNA is the only sequence kept; it has 39 bases, read in frame from the first base. This clonotype showed up just a few times. The antigen this receptor binds is unknown. Qualities for individual bases were not recorded, and no much larger clone is one base off.

This sequence was found in an adult man with Graves' disease, either hyperthyroidism or ophthalmopathy (not recorded which). Recombination connected TRBV20-1 to TRBJ2-7; matching of 5 bases hints at TRBD1 as the D gene. Source material: peripheral blood or thyroid tissue (not recorded which). The CDR3 in this case is CSARDDSPYEQYF. The DNA sequence is as follows: TGCAGTGCTAGAGATGACAGTCCCTACGAGCAGTACTTC.